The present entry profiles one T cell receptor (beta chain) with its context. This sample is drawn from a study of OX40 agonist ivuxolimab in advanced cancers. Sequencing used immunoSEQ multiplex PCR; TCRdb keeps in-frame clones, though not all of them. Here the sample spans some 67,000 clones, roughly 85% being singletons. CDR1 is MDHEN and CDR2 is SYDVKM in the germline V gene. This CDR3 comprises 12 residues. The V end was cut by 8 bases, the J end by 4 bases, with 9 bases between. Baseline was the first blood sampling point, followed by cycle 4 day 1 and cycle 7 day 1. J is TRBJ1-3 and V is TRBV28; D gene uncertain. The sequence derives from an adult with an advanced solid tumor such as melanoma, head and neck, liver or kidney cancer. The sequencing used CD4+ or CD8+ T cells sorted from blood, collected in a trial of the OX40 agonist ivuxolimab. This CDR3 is CASGWEGNTIYF. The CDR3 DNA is TGTGCCAGCGGGTGGGAGGGAAACACCATATATTTT.